The 12 T cell receptor beta chains listed next were all sequenced from one sample in a study of blood T cell repertoires in COVID-19. Method: immunoSEQ multiplex PCR; TCRdb's copy keeps in-frame clones and lacks some. The sample carries around 250,000 clones, 85% to 95% recorded once. Sequencing used PBMCs or T cells enriched from blood (not recorded which). Every receptor here comes from a man in his forties or fifties who had been exposed to COVID-19.

This clone was seen only a few times. This chain links TRBV28 with TRBJ1-2; D is perhaps TRBD1 (5 bases). The length of the CDR3 is 13 residues. V was pared by 3 bases and J by 9 bases, with 14 bases between. CDR1 is MDHEN, CDR2 SYDVKM, per germline. CDR3 sequence (DNA): TGTGCCAGCAGTTTGGGGGGAGGTAGTAGCTACACCTTC. Translated: CASSLGGGSSYTF.

This chain connects TRBV5-6 to TRBJ2-7; TRBD2 might be the D (6 bases). The CDR3 is 13 amino acids. V shed 4 bases and J shed 6 bases, with 14 bases lying between them. Germline V CDR1 and CDR2: SGHDT, YYEEEE. DNA for the CDR3: TGTGCCAGCAGCCGGATGAGGGGAGGCGAGCAGTACTTC. Amino acids: CASSRMRGGEQYF.

The chain couples TRBV6-5 to TRBJ1-1, with D perhaps TRBD1 (5 bases). V was trimmed by 2 bases and J by 5 bases, leaving 12 bases between them. The CDR3 consists of 14 residues. CDR1 is MNHEY, CDR2 SVGAGI, per germline. The CDR3 spells CASSYIAGMTEAFF. The CDR3 region has the DNA TGTGCCAGCAGTTACATCGCAGGGATGACTGAAGCTTTCTTT.

This sequence joins TRBV23-1 and TRBJ1-2; 8 bases fit TRBD1. TRBV23-1 is identified as an open reading frame with a role that is uncertain. The ends lost 0 bases at V and 8 bases at J; junction bases unmatched: 14. This CDR3 is built from 17 residues. The CDR3 sequence: CASSQSGYRGWRGGYTF. CDR3 sequence (DNA): TGCGCCAGCAGTCAATCAGGTTACAGGGGGTGGCGAGGCGGCTACACCTTC.

This rearrangement joins TRBV30 to TRBJ2-2; D gene uncertain. V lost 3 bases, J lost 0 bases, and 8 bases lay in between. The CDR3 spans 14 residues. Germline assignment: CDR1 GTSNPN and CDR2 SVGIG (reference sequence). CDR3 coding DNA: TGTGCCTGGAGAGACTCGTCGAACACCGGGGAGCTGTTTTTT. Translation gives CAWRDSSNTGELFF.

This clone was counted a single time. This rearrangement joins TRBV11-3 to TRBJ1-1, with TRBD1 as a possible D gene (5 bases). The CDR3 is made up of 16 amino acids. Germline CDR1 is SGHNT and CDR2 is YENEEA. V gave up 2 bases and J gave up 7 bases, with 20 bases separating them. CDR3 residues: CASSLIQKQGGGEAFF. For the CDR3, the DNA is TGTGCCAGCAGCTTAATTCAAAAGCAGGGCGGGGGTGAAGCTTTCTTT.

The V gene is TRBV9, the J gene TRBJ2-7; 14 positions match TRBD2. V dropped 2 bases and J dropped 7; count of bases not matched to a gene: 11. The CDR3 totals 17 residues. Germline V gene lookup returns CDR1 SGDLS and CDR2 YYNGEE. CDR3 amino acids: CASSVTSGRAELWEQYF. Here the CDR3 DNA reads TGTGCCAGCAGCGTGACTAGCGGGAGGGCCGAGTTGTGGGAGCAGTACTTC.

V and J are TRBV18 and TRBJ2-7; D unclear. CDR1 KGHSH and CDR2 LQKENI come from the germline V gene. With 1 base removed from V and 7 bases from J, the gap between germline ends came to 11 bases. The CDR3 extends over 13 amino acids. DNA of the CDR3: TGTGCCAGCTCACCACTCGTGATGAGGGAGCAGTACTTC. It encodes CASSPLVMREQYF.

This clone was found once. The rearrangement uses TRBV11-2 and TRBJ2-5; 11 bases are shared with TRBD2. V trimming: 3 bases; J trimming: 0 bases; junction bases outside the gene matches: 12. This CDR3 spans 19 amino acids. The germline gives CDR1 SGHAT, CDR2 FQNNGV. Here the CDR3 DNA reads TGTGCCAGCAGCTTCATTTATGGGGTAGCGGGAGGGGACCAAGAGACCCAGTACTTC. It codes for CASSFIYGVAGGDQETQYF.

The chain couples TRBV18 to TRBJ1-5, with D unresolved. Germline loops: CDR1 KGHSH, CDR2 LQKENI. The CDR3 length is 14 residues. V shed 2 bases and J shed 4 bases, with 9 bases lying between them. The CDR3 loop is CASSPDGGNQPQHF. In nucleotides, the CDR3 is TGTGCCAGCTCACCAGATGGCGGGAATCAGCCCCAGCATTTT.

V gene TRBV12-3 or TRBV12-4 combines with J gene TRBJ2-7; D is unclear. V lost 6 bases and J lost 6, with 12 bases in between. This CDR3 spans 12 amino acids. CDR3 nucleotide sequence: TGTGCCAGCAGCCTCAGGAATCCCGAGCAGTACTTC. This encodes CASSLRNPEQYF.

Only one count was recorded for this clone. The chain has TRBV28 and TRBJ2-3; tentative D call: TRBD2 (6 bases). This CDR3 has 12 residues. V was pared by 6 bases and J by 10 bases, with 14 bases between. Germline loops: CDR1 MDHEN, CDR2 SYDVKM. The CDR3 loop is CASSQTSFAQYF. The CDR3 DNA reads as TGTGCCAGCAGCCAAACTAGCTTTGCGCAGTATTTT.